The 11 T cell receptor beta chains in this list originate from one sample, sequenced in a study of shared T cell receptors in the human thymus. The repertoire was sequenced with immunoSEQ multiplex PCR; TCRdb's copy has only in-frame clones and lacks some. Here the sample spans a few hundred thousand clones, 95% being singletons. The sample comprised thymocytes. The receptors derive from a human donor.

This clone was seen once. Distinct nucleotide sequences in the sample also encode this CDR3. The V and J genes are TRBV18 and TRBJ2-5; no firm D call. V was trimmed by 0 bases and J by 5 bases, leaving 4 bases between them. Germline lookup yields CDR1 KGHSH and CDR2 LQKENI. This CDR3 comprises 12 residues. The CDR3 spells CASSPPGETQYF. For the CDR3, the DNA is TGTGCCAGCTCACCACCTGGGGAGACCCAGTACTTC.

J is TRBJ1-2 and V is TRBV10-3; TRBD1 might be the D (5 bases). This CDR3 spans 14 amino acids. V gave up 9 bases and J gave up 7 bases, with 21 bases separating them. Per the germline V gene, CDR1 is ENHRY and CDR2 is SYGVKD. The CDR3 sequence: CAIWGRPYLSGYTF. DNA for the CDR3: TGTGCCATTTGGGGCAGACCGTACCTCTCTGGCTACACCTTC.

CDR3: CAWIRHHPDYGYTF. CDR3 DNA sequence: TGTGCCTGGATCCGGCATCATCCTGATTATGGCTACACCTTC. The rearrangement uses TRBV30 and TRBJ1-2, with D unresolved. Germline V gene data show CDR1 as GTSNPN and CDR2 as SVGIG (reference sequence). The CDR3 sequence is 14 residues long. V was trimmed by 4 bases and J by 5 bases, leaving 17 bases between them. Variable domain in full (rest from reference TRBV30 and TRBJ1-2): SQTIHQWPATLVQPVGSPLSLECTVEGTSNPNLYWYRQAAGRGLQLLFYSVGIGQISSEVPQNLSASRPQDRQFILSSKKLLLSDSGFYLCAWIRHHPDYGYTFGSGTRLTVV.

V and J are TRBV4-2 and TRBJ1-2; D is undetermined. This CDR3 contains 16 residues. Germline V gene data show CDR1 as LGHNA and CDR2 as YNFKEQ. Trimming left V 0 bases short and J 7 bases short, with 18 bases between. CDR3 DNA: TGTGCCAGCAGCCAAGACGTCGACCCACGGTGGGTTGGCTACACCTTC. This gives the protein CASSQDVDPRWVGYTF.

J is TRBJ2-2 and V is TRBV6-6, with D hard to call. Per the germline V gene, CDR1 is MNHNY and CDR2 is SVGAGI (reference sequence). The V gene lost 5 bases and the J gene lost 1 base, with 11 bases spanning the gap. The CDR3 spans 15 residues. The CDR3 DNA sequence: TGTGCCAGCAGTCCCAGATGGGGGAACACCGGGGAGCTGTTTTTT. Translation gives CASSPRWGNTGELFF.

This rearrangement joins TRBV21-1 to TRBJ2-7; TRBD2, as called in the table, went unchecked against the DNA. TRBV21-1 is designated a pseudogene. The CDR3 covers 14 residues. The CDR3 reads CASSNSGSDYEQYF. The CDR3 nucleotides are TGTGCCAGCAGCAATAGCGGTTCGGACTACGAGCAGTACTTC.

The chain links TRBV7-2 to TRBJ2-7; unclear D gene. Germline CDR1 is SGHTA and CDR2 is FQGNSA. Trimming took off 0 bases at V and 3 bases at J, with 15 bases between the two ends. The CDR3 sequence is 16 residues long. CDR3 in DNA: TGTGCCAGCAGCTTAGCGAAGAGGATTCCGCTCTACGAGCAGTACTTC. It is translated as CASSLAKRIPLYEQYF.

J is TRBJ2-5 and V is TRBV5-1; TRBD2 agrees at 13 bases. The CDR3 is 19 residues long. From germline, CDR1 is SGHRS and CDR2 YFSETQ. V shed 4 bases and J 5 bases; nucleotides not matched to a gene: 17. CDR3: CASSPKPWTSGSLRETQYF. In DNA form, the CDR3 reads TGCGCCAGCAGCCCCAAACCCTGGACTAGCGGGAGTCTGCGGGAGACCCAGTACTTC.

The table lists this clone with a count of one. The V and J genes are TRBV29-1 and TRBJ1-2; D may be TRBD1 (5 bases). The CDR3 spans 19 residues. Trimming shortened V by 1 base and J by 3 bases, and 27 bases separated the two germline ends. Germline CDR1 is SQVTM and CDR2 is ANQGSEA. CDR3 bases: TGCAGCGTTGAAGTGGGGCTTAACCCCCGGGCTCTTAGGGACTATGGCTACACCTTC. As protein: CSVEVGLNPRALRDYGYTF.

The genes are TRBV7-2 and TRBJ2-7; D is undetermined. The CDR3 has 11 amino acids. The V gene's germline CDR1 is SGHTA and CDR2 FQGNSA. The V gene lost 1 base and the J gene lost 9 bases, with 7 bases spanning the gap. The CDR3 is CASSLGQVQYF. The CDR3 DNA sequence: TGTGCCAGCAGCTTAGGTCAGGTGCAGTACTTC.

As to this clone: Other DNA sequences within the sample encode an identical CDR3. The chain is built from TRBV11-2 and TRBJ2-5; D unclear. Trimming shortened V by 4 bases and J by 1 base, and 1 base separated the two germline ends. CDR3 length equals 11 residues. Per germline, CDR1 SGHAT and CDR2 FQNNGV. Written as DNA, the CDR3 is TGTGCCAGCAGCTCCCAAGAGACCCAGTACTTC. Translating it yields CASSSQETQYF.